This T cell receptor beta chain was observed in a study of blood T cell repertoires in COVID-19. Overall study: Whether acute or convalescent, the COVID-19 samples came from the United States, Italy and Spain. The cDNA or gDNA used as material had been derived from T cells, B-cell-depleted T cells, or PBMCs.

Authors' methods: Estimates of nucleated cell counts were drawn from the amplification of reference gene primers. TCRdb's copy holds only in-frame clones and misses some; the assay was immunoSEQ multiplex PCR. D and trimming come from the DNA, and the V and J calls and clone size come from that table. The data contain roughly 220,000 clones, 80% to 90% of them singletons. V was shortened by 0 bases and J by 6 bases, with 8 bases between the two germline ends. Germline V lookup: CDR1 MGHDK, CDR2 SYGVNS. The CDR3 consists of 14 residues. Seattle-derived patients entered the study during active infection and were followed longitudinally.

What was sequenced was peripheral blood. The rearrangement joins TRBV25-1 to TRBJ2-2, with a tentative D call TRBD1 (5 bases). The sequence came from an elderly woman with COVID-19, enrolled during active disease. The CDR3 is CASSEYIGAGELFF. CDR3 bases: TGTGCCAGCAGTGAATATATAGGGGCCGGGGAGCTGTTTTTT.